Here is one T cell receptor (beta chain) with its context. The antigen is not known. The data originate from a study of OX40 agonist ivuxolimab in advanced cancers. Study in general: A mean age of around 63 years, range 23 to 79, was recorded, and 80% to 90% were male.

The germline V and J ends were trimmed by 5 bases and 1 base, with 17 bases remaining between them. Germline V lookup: CDR1 MNHEY, CDR2 SMNVEV (reference sequence). There are 16 residues in the CDR3. The study, taken as a whole, reports: A proportion of nonresponders additionally exhibited low normalized T-cell clonal expansion.

The table came from immunoSEQ multiplex PCR; TCRdb's copy has only in-frame clones and leaves some out. The sample has 45,000 to 60,000 clones; about 87% are singletons. Sample: CD4+ or CD8+ T cells sorted from blood, taken in a trial of the OX40 agonist ivuxolimab. The V and J genes are TRBV27 and TRBJ1-1; D is perhaps TRBD1 (6 bases). The receptor comes from an adult with an advanced solid tumor such as melanoma, head and neck, liver or kidney cancer. The CDR3 DNA follows: TGTGCCAGCAGTCCCCTCCGGACAGTACAGAACACTGAAGCTTTCTTT. This codes for CASSPLRTVQNTEAFF.